This T cell receptor beta chain comes out of a study of shared clonotypes between healthy human individuals. V lost 9 bases and J 0 bases, leaving 8 bases between the germline ends. Germline CDR1 LNHDA, CDR2 SQIVND (reference sequence). CDR3 size: 12 residues. Clones were read by immunoSEQ multiplex PCR, and TCRdb kept only the in-frame ones, dropping some. The profile shows hundreds of thousands of clones, 74% of them singletons. Findings and caveats of the study: There were few donors, and this limited the genetic and exposure-history diversity represented.

Both subsets, CD45RA+ naive and CD45RA-negative memory, were split from the CD4+ cells. On this clone: Its antigen remains unknown. Additional DNA sequences in this sample encode the identical CDR3.

The clonotype originates from a woman in her thirties in good health. The sample was memory CD4+ T cells sorted from blood. Subset meaning: CD45RA-negative fraction. The chain links TRBV19 to TRBJ1-1; unclear D gene. CDR3 DNA sequence: TGTGCCAGCCGCCGGATGAACACTGAAGCTTTCTTT. It is translated as CASRRMNTEAFF.